This entry lists 13 T cell receptor beta chains sequenced from one sample in a study of memory CD4+ T cells and cytomegalovirus serostatus. TCRdb's copy holds only in-frame clones and misses some; the assay was immunoSEQ multiplex PCR. This sample has about 64,000 clones, with around 77% found just once. Single viable CD3+CD4+CD8-CD45RO+ cells were sorted as the memory CD4+ T cells. What was sequenced was memory CD4+ T cells from blood. These receptors all come from an adult in good health and CMV-seronegative.

Comment on this clone: This specimen includes other DNA sequences encoding the same CDR3. The chain recombines TRBV18 with TRBJ2-5; D unclear. Germline lookup yields CDR1 KGHSH and CDR2 LQKENI. The CDR3 loop spans 12 amino acids. Between the trimmed V and J ends, which lost 2 bases and 2 bases, there was a span of 3 bases. The CDR3 DNA reads TGTGCCAGCTCACCATATCAAGAGACCCAGTACTTC. It is translated as CASSPYQETQYF.

The chain employs TRBV28 and TRBJ2-2, with a weak D call TRBD1 (5 bases). Germline assignment: CDR1 MDHEN and CDR2 SYDVKM. The CDR3 is 13 amino acids. V was trimmed by 6 bases and J by 2 bases, leaving 7 bases between them. The CDR3 protein is CASRTVNTGELFF. The CDR3 nucleotides read TGTGCCAGCAGGACAGTCAACACCGGGGAGCTGTTTTTT.

This clone was seen a few times. The CDR3 spells CASSEFWDNSPLHF. For the CDR3, the DNA is TGTGCCAGCAGTGAATTCTGGGATAATTCACCCCTCCACTTT. This chain links TRBV6-1 with TRBJ1-6; D ambiguous. The CDR3 length is 14 residues. Per the germline V gene, CDR1 is MNHNS and CDR2 is SASEGT. The V end lost 2 bases, the J end lost 5 bases, and 7 bases lay between the germline ends.

As concerns this clone: One junction end does not reproduce the germline sequence, and a read error may be involved. This chain uses TRBV19 with TRBJ1-6, with 9 bases matching TRBD1. The length of the CDR3 is 13 residues. Looked up from germline, CDR1 is LNHDA and CDR2 is SQIVND (reference sequence). This chain's CDR3 is CASSIPGTGSVFF. Written as DNA, the CDR3 is TGTGCCAGTAGTATCCCCGGGACAGGGAGCGTTTTTTTT.

This clone was detected only a few times. J is TRBJ1-5 and V is TRBV7-9, with 12 bases lining up with TRBD1. CDR1 is SEHNR, CDR2 FQNEAQ, per germline (reference sequence). This CDR3 spans 15 amino acids. V was clipped by 4 bases and J by 11 bases; unmatched bases: 9. The CDR3 DNA follows: TGTGCCAGCAGCTCCGGGACAGGGGGCCGGAGGGCCCAGCATTTT. It specifies CASSSGTGGRRAQHF.

About this clone itself: Germline is not matched at one junction end, which may reflect a read error. The chain employs TRBV7-7 and TRBJ1-5, with D maybe TRBD1 (6 bases). The CDR3 length is 16 residues. The germline V gene has CDR1 SSHAT and CDR2 FNYEAQ (reference sequence). CDR3 DNA: TGTGCTAGCAGCTTAGTTAATTCGGCAGGGGTTCAGCCCCAGCATTTT. Translated, it gives CASSLVNSAGVQPQHF.

V usage is TRBV4-1 and J usage is TRBJ2-3; possible D gene TRBD2, 6 bases. The CDR3 covers 16 residues. The germline CDR1 and CDR2 sequences are MGHRA and YSYEKL. The V end was cut by 4 bases, the J end by 0 bases, with 14 bases between. The CDR3 reads CASSRYGTGSTDTQYF. DNA for the CDR3: TGCGCCAGCAGCCGGTACGGGACTGGGAGCACAGATACGCAGTATTTT.

J is TRBJ1-3 and V is TRBV6-5; D ambiguous. The CDR3 contains 14 residues. In germline, CDR1 is MNHEY, CDR2 SVGAGI. V was shortened by 6 bases and J by 0 bases, with 9 bases between the two germline ends. The CDR3 loop reads CASRRESSGNTIYF. In DNA, the CDR3 is TGTGCCAGCAGACGGGAGAGCTCTGGAAACACCATATATTTT.

The V gene is TRBV7-8, the J gene TRBJ2-1, with 7 positions matching TRBD2. The V gene's germline CDR1 is SGHVS and CDR2 FQNEAQ. The CDR3 consists of 13 residues. Trimming cost V 3 bases and J 7 bases; bases outside gene matches: 3. The CDR3 reads CASSLGGRNEQFF. CDR3 nucleotide sequence: TGTGCCAGCAGCTTGGGAGGGAGGAATGAGCAGTTCTTC.

This chain uses TRBV19 with TRBJ2-3; TRBD2 matches 14 bases. After removal of 7 bases from V and 5 bases from J, the junction contained 5 bases not matched to a gene. Germline V gives CDR1 LNHDA, CDR2 SQIVND (reference sequence). The CDR3 has 15 amino acids. The CDR3 nucleotides read TGTGCCAGTAATCGACTAGCGGGAGGGGGAGATACGCAGTATTTT. This translates into CASNRLAGGGDTQYF. Full variable domain (rest looked up from reference TRBV19 and TRBJ2-3): DGGITQSPKYLFRKEGQNVTLSCEQNLNHDAMYWYRQDPGQGLRLIYYSQIVNDFQKGDIAEGYSVSREKKESFPLTVTSAQKNPTAFYLCASNRLAGGGDTQYFGPGTRLTVL.

V and J are TRBV10-3 and TRBJ1-2; D unresolved. The CDR3 has 14 residues. Trimming took 7 bases from V and 5 from J, leaving 17 bases between them. Germline V gene sequence: CDR1 ENHRY, CDR2 SYGVKD. The CDR3 here is CAIKGQRHDYGYTF. In nucleotides, the CDR3 is TGTGCCATCAAGGGCCAGAGACACGATTATGGCTACACCTTC.

This sequence joins TRBV5-6 and TRBJ2-7; a weak D match, TRBD1 (5 bases). Between the trimmed V and J ends, which lost 1 base and 0 bases, there was a span of 17 bases. Germline CDR1 SGHDT, CDR2 YYEEEE. The CDR3 has 17 residues. The CDR3 DNA follows: TGTGCCAGCAGCTTGTCTCCCATCAAGGGGCTCTCCTACGAGCAGTACTTC. Its translation is CASSLSPIKGLSYEQYF. The whole variable domain, filled in from reference TRBV5-6 and TRBJ2-7, reads DAGVTQSPTHLIKTRGQQVTLRCSPKSGHDTVSWYQQALGQGPQFIFQYYEEEERQRGNFPDRFSGHQFPNYSSELNVNALLLGDSALYLCASSLSPIKGLSYEQYFGPGTRLTVT.

The chain employs TRBV5-1 and TRBJ2-3, with 8 bases aligning to TRBD1. The ends lost 5 bases at V and 0 bases at J; junction bases unmatched: 5. CDR3 length: 15 residues. Germline-derived CDR1 and CDR2 are SGHRS and YFSETQ. The CDR3 DNA reads as TGCGCCAGCAGGTCCGGGACAGGAAGCACAGATACGCAGTATTTT. It translates to CASRSGTGSTDTQYF.